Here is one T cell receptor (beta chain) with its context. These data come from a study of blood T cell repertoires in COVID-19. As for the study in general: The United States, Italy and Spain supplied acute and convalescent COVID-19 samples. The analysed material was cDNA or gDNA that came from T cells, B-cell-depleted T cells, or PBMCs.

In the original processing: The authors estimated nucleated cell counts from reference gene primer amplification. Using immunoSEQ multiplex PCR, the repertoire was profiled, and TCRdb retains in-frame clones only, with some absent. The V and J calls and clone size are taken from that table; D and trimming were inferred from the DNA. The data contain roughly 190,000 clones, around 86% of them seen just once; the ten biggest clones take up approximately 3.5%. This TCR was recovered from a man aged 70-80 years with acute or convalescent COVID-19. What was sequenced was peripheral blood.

CDR3 nucleotides: TGCGCCAGCAGCCAAGATATGAGACAGGGGGTTGGGGAGCTGTTTTTT. Protein: CASSQDMRQGVGELFF. The chain joins TRBV4-3 to TRBJ2-2; 9 bases align to TRBD1. The V segment lost 0 bases and the J segment 8 bases; nucleotides outside the gene matches: 7. CDR3 length equals 16 residues. CDR1 LGHNA and CDR2 YSLEER come from the germline V gene.